Here is one TCR beta chain with its context. Its specificity is unknown. The sample comes from a study of vaccination effects on CD4 cells after COVID-19. The method was immunoSEQ multiplex PCR; TCRdb's version includes in-frame clones alone and lacks a portion of them. The sample has around 81,000 clones; more than 60% are singletons. Germline V lookup: CDR1 SGHTA, CDR2 FQGNSA. Deletions cut 5 bases from V and 3 bases from J, with 11 bases between. This CDR3 has 14 residues. Before any sequencing was done, the ViraFEST assay used viral peptide pools to expand antigen-specific CD4+ T cells. Upon completion of around 9 days in culture, CD4+ T cells were isolated. Participants completed two doses of the BNT162b2 or mRNA-1273 vaccine. Cells had half their medium changed to IL-2 medium on days 3 and 7.

This TCR came from a human donor who received a COVID-19 vaccine. Sequenced material: CD4+ T cells from PBMCs cultured with HCoV-OC43 spike peptides, taken after COVID-19 vaccination. Subset specified: HCoV-OC43 spike overlapping peptide pool stimulation. The genes are TRBV7-2 and TRBJ1-5; D gene ambiguous. The CDR3 protein is CASSHDGSNQPQHF. For the CDR3, the DNA is TGTGCCAGCAGCCACGACGGCTCCAATCAGCCCCAGCATTTT.